Listed below are T cell receptor beta chains from one sample, sequenced in a study of somatic mutations in cytotoxic T cells in rheumatoid arthritis. TCRdb's table, derived via immunoSEQ multiplex PCR, lists solely in-frame clones and lacks some. Of about 25,000 clones in the sample, just under 75% were seen once. The sample consisted of CD8+ T cells sorted from blood. The origin of the receptors is a woman aged 18 to 35 in good health. CDR3s include the opening cysteine and the closing phenylalanine or tryptophan. The D gene is left open where the match is weak. Clone size is stated in some rows and not others, as once, few, many or a class when expanded.

J gene	V gene	D gene	clone size	CDR3 protein	CDR3 DNA
TRBJ2-7	TRBV7-2	.	few	CASSLGSSGGEQYF	TGTGCCAGCAGCTTAGGGAGCAGTGGCGGCGAGCAGTACTTC
TRBJ2-2	TRBV7-9	.	.	CASSTNVGAANTGELFF	TGTGCCAGCAGCACAAACGTGGGGGCGGCGAACACCGGGGAGCTGTTTTTT
TRBJ2-6	TRBV7-3	TRBD1	.	CASSQPGTGLSGANVLTF	TGTGCCAGCAGCCAGCCAGGGACAGGGCTCTCTGGGGCCAACGTCCTGACTTTC
TRBJ2-7	TRBV4-2	TRBD1	.	CASSQDRGFYEQYF	TGTGCCAGCAGCCAAGACAGGGGGTTCTACGAGCAGTACTTC
TRBJ1-5	TRBV28	.	.	CASSLWVDGGPRQPQHF	TGTGCCAGCAGTTTATGGGTCGACGGGGGTCCCCGTCAGCCCCAGCATTTT
TRBJ1-1	TRBV6-4	.	.	CASSDTVNTEAFF	TGTGCCAGCAGTGACACGGTGAACACTGAAGCTTTCTTT
TRBJ2-3	TRBV5-6	.	.	CASSIASDTQYF	TGTGCCAGCAGCATTGCTAGTGATACGCAGTATTTT
TRBJ2-1	TRBV19	.	.	CASSIGPDEQFF	TGTGCCAGTAGTATTGGACCCGATGAGCAGTTCTTC
TRBJ1-2	TRBV28	.	.	CASSSPRDGVGYGYTF	TGTGCCAGCAGTTCCCCTCGGGACGGAGTGGGCTATGGCTACACCTTC
TRBJ2-3	TRBV6-5	TRBD2	.	CASSLLAGGTDTQYF	TGTGCCAGCAGTCTTCTAGCGGGAGGGACAGATACGCAGTATTTT
TRBJ2-1	TRBV7-3	.	.	CASSLGWGNEQFF	TGTGCCAGCAGCTTAGGGTGGGGCAATGAGCAGTTCTTC
TRBJ1-1	TRBV5-4	TRBD1	.	CASSSGTGAAEAFF	TGTGCCAGCAGCTCTGGGACAGGGGCGGCTGAAGCTTTCTTT
TRBJ2-1	TRBV18	TRBD1	.	CASSLWDAGGNEQFF	TGTGCCAGCTCACTATGGGACGCAGGGGGAAATGAGCAGTTCTTC
TRBJ2-7	TRBV10-1	TRBD1	few	CASSESTGMDSYEQYF	TGCGCCAGCAGTGAGTCGACAGGGATGGATTCCTACGAGCAGTACTTC
TRBJ1-5	TRBV10-2	.	.	CASSESGHADAQHF	TGCGCCAGCAGTGAGTCGGGACATGCGGACGCCCAGCATTTT
TRBJ2-2	TRBV4-2	.	.	CASSQDVSLANTGELFF	TGTGCCAGCAGCCAAGATGTGTCGCTGGCGAACACCGGGGAGCTGTTTTTT
TRBJ2-7	TRBV5-4	.	.	CASSLTGSEQYF	TGTGCCAGCAGCTTGACAGGGAGCGAGCAGTACTTC
TRBJ2-1	TRBV19	.	.	CASTIRGGYNEQFF	TGTGCCAGTACCATCCGGGGCGGCTACAATGAGCAGTTCTTC
TRBJ2-1	TRBV7-8	.	.	CASSTTAYNEQFF	TGTGCCAGCAGCACTACAGCCTACAATGAGCAGTTCTTC
TRBJ2-5	TRBV18	TRBD1	.	CASSPGTVQETQYF	TGTGCCAGCTCACCCGGGACAGTACAAGAGACCCAGTACTTC
TRBJ1-4	TRBV5-4	.	.	CASSFGGDVFF	TGTGCCAGCAGCTTTGGGGGGGACGTCTTTTTT
TRBJ2-1	TRBV6-1	.	.	CASSELQGSYNEQFF	TGTGCCAGCAGTGAGTTACAGGGCTCCTACAATGAGCAGTTCTTC
TRBJ2-6	TRBV9	.	.	CASSVAGGANVLTF	TGTGCCAGCAGCGTAGCGGGGGGGGCCAACGTCCTGACTTTC
TRBJ1-5	TRBV19	.	.	CASSIQVYSNQPQHF	TGTGCCAGTAGTATCCAGGTATATAGCAATCAGCCCCAGCATTTT
TRBJ2-3	TRBV5-1	.	.	CASSLAGAGDTQYF	TGCGCCAGCAGCTTGGCAGGGGCCGGGGATACGCAGTATTTT
TRBJ1-2	TRBV10-2	.	once	CASGEGQILYGYTF	TGCGCCAGCGGCGAAGGACAGATCCTCTATGGCTACACCTTC
TRBJ2-7	TRBV6-1	TRBD2	.	CASSAGTSGTYEQYF	TGTGCCAGCAGTGCCGGGACTAGCGGAACCTACGAGCAGTACTTC
TRBJ2-3	TRBV9	.	once	CASSVLSVRDTDTQYF	TGTGCCAGCAGCGTACTAAGTGTACGGGACACAGATACGCAGTATTTT
TRBJ2-2	TRBV7-3	TRBD1	once	CASSLGQGSWELFF	TGTGCCAGCAGCTTAGGACAGGGATCGTGGGAGCTGTTTTTT
TRBJ1-1	TRBV6-5	.	.	CASIPGHSFTEAFF	TGTGCCAGCATTCCCGGTCATTCTTTCACTGAAGCTTTCTTT
TRBJ1-2	TRBV4-1	.	.	CASSQEGGSSHGYTF	TGCGCCAGCAGCCAAGAAGGTGGCAGTTCCCATGGCTACACCTTC
TRBJ2-3	TRBV19	.	.	CASTRTAVSTDTQYF	TGTGCCAGTACCCGGACAGCCGTTAGCACAGATACGCAGTATTTT
TRBJ2-1	TRBV7-9	TRBD2	.	CASSSPLAEYNEQFF	TGTGCCAGCAGCTCCCCCCTAGCGGAGTACAATGAGCAGTTCTTC
TRBJ2-1	TRBV27	TRBD2	.	CASSSLLTSLGQFF	TGTGCCAGCAGTTCCCTCCTGACTAGCTTGGGACAGTTCTTC
TRBJ2-4	TRBV7-9	TRBD1	.	CASSGTGTEKNIQYF	TGTGCCAGCAGCGGAACCGGGACAGAAAAAAACATTCAGTACTTC
TRBJ2-7	TRBV28	.	.	CASSSPRVVSYEQYF	TGTGCCAGCAGTTCCCCAAGGGTGGTATCCTACGAGCAGTACTTC
TRBJ2-5	TRBV9	TRBD2	.	CASNGGGIQETQYF	TGTGCCAGCAACGGCGGGGGGATCCAAGAGACCCAGTACTTC
TRBJ2-5	TRBV7-9	TRBD2	.	CASSTSVLAGVRQETQYF	TGTGCCAGCAGCACCTCCGTACTAGCGGGAGTAAGGCAAGAGACCCAGTACTTC
TRBJ1-1	TRBV19	.	.	CASSTEALLVTEAFF	TGTGCCAGTAGTACAGAGGCCCTTCTGGTGACTGAAGCTTTCTTT